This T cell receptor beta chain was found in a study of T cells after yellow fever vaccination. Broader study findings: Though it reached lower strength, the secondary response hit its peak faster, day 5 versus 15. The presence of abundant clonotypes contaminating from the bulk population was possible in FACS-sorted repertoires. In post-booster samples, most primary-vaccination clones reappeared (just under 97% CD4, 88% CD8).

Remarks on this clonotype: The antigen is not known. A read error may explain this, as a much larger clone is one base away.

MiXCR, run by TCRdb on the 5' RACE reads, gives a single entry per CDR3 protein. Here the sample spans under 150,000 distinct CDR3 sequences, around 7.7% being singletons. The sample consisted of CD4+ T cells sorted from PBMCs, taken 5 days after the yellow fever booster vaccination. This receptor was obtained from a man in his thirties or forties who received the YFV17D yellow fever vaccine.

The DNA of the CDR3 is TGTGCCAGCAGCTCCCCCTATACGCATTATTTT. Its protein product is CASSSPYTHYF. V usage is TRBV7-2 and J usage is TRBJ2-3; unclear D gene. The CDR3 sequence is 11 residues long. Germline V gene data show CDR1 as SGHTA and CDR2 as FQGNSA. Variable domain in full (rest from reference TRBV7-2 and TRBJ2-3): GAGVSQSPSNKVTEKGKDVELRCDPISGHTALYWYRQSLGQGLEFLIYFQGNSAPDKSGLPSDRFSAERTGGSVSTLTIQRTQQEDSAVYLCASSSPYTHYFGPGTRLTVL.